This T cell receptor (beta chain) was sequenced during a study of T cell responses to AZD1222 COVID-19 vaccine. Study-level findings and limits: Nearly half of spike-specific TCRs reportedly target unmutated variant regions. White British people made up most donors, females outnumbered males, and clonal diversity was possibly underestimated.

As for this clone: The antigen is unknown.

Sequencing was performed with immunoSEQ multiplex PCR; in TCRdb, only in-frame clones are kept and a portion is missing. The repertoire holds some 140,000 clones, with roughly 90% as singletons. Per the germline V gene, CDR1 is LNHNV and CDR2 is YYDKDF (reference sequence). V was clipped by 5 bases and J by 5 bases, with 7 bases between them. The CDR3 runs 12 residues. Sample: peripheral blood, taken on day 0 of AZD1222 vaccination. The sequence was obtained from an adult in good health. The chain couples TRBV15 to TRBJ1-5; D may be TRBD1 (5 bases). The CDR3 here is CATSDSDQPQHF. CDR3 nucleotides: TGTGCCACCAGCGACAGTGATCAGCCCCAGCATTTT.